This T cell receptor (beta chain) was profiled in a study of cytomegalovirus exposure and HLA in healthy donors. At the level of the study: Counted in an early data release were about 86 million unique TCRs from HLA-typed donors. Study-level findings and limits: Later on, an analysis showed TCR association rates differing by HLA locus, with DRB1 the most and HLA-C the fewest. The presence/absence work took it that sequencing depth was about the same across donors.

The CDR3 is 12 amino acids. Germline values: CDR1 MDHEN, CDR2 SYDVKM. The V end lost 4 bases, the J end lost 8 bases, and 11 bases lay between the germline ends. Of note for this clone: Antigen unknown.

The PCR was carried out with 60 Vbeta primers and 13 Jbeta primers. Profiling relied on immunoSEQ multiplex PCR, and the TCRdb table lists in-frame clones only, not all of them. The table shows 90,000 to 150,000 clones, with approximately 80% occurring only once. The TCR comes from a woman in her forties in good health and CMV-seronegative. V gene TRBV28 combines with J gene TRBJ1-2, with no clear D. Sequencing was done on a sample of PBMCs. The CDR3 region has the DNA TGTGCCAGCAGTTCCTTTATTCAGGGCTACACCTTC. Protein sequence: CASSSFIQGYTF.